This T cell receptor beta chain originates from a study of cytomegalovirus exposure and HLA in healthy donors. This CDR3 region has 16 residues. The germline V gene has CDR1 SGHTA and CDR2 FQGTGA. V was clipped by 7 bases and J by 1 base; unmatched bases: 12. Findings and caveats of the study: As confirmed in vitro, three CMV-associated chains were specific for CMV antigens.

Some clones are missing from TCRdb's copy, which holds only in-frame ones; the method was immunoSEQ multiplex PCR. The top ten clones hold approximately 2% of a sample with 150,000 or so clones, roughly 80% of them seen once. Regarding this clone: Its antigen is as yet unknown.

The sample was PBMCs. This receptor was obtained from a young man in good health and CMV-seropositive. V is TRBV7-3 and J is TRBJ2-7, with 8 bases lining up with TRBD1. The CDR3 spells CASTTDRADISYEQYF. In DNA, the CDR3 is TGTGCCAGCACCACGGACAGGGCTGATATTTCCTACGAGCAGTACTTC.